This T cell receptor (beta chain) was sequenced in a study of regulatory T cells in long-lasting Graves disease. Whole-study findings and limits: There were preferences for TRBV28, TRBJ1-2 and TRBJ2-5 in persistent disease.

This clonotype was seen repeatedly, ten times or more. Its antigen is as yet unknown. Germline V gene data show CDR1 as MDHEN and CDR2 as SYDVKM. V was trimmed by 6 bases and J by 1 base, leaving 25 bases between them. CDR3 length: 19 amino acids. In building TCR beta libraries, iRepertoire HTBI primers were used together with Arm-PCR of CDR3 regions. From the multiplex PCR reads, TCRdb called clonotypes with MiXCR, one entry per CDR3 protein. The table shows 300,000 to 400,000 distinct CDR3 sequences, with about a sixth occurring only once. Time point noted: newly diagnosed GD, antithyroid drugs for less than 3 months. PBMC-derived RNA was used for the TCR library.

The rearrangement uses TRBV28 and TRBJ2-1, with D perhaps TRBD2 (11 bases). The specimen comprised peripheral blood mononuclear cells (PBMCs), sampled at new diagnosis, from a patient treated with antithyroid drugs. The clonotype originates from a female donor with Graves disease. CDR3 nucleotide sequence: TGTGCCAGCAGCTCCGACAGGGGGCCTAGCGGGAGGTCCTACAATGAGCAGTTCTTC. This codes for CASSSDRGPSGRSYNEQFF.